This entry lists 17 T cell receptor beta chains sequenced from one sample in a study of blood T cell repertoires in COVID-19. Only in-frame clones appear in the TCRdb table, and some are missing; sequencing was by immunoSEQ multiplex PCR. The repertoire holds about 370,000 clones, with around 87% as singletons. The sequencing input was peripheral blood. The origin of the receptors is a woman aged 25-40 years with COVID-19, enrolled during active disease.

V is TRBV11-3 and J is TRBJ2-1, with 11 bases aligning to TRBD2. Trimming at V came to 6 bases and at J to 8 bases, leaving 24 bases not matched to a gene. CDR1 and CDR2 from the germline V gene are SGHNT and YENEEA. This CDR3 comprises 20 residues. The CDR3 sequence is CASSPNGVLAGGSLRDEQFF. Written as DNA, the CDR3 is TGTGCCAGCAGTCCAAACGGGGTGCTAGCGGGAGGTTCGTTACGTGATGAGCAGTTCTTC.

This clone was seen just once. The V gene is TRBV9, the J gene TRBJ2-7; 8 bases are shared with TRBD1. CDR1 and CDR2 (germline): SGDLS, YYNGEE. Losses at the gene ends were 3 bases for V and 3 bases for J; bases not matched to a gene: 5. The CDR3 totals 14 residues. Here the CDR3 DNA reads TGTGCCAGCAGCGCCGGGACAGGACTCTACGAGCAGTACTTC. It codes for CASSAGTGLYEQYF.

The rearrangement joins TRBV7-2 to TRBJ2-1; D is unresolved. Deletions cut 5 bases from V and 4 bases from J, with 9 bases between. Germline V lookup: CDR1 SGHTA, CDR2 FQGNSA. The CDR3 covers 13 residues. The CDR3 nucleotides read TGTGCCAGCAGCCTACGAGGTTACAATGAGCAGTTCTTC. This encodes CASSLRGYNEQFF.

The J gene is TRBJ1-2, the V gene TRBV7-2; D is unresolved. Germline lookup yields CDR1 SGHTA and CDR2 FQGNSA. This CDR3 spans 15 amino acids. V lost 5 bases and J lost 4, with 17 bases in between. CDR3: CASSRAAIRGYGYTF. The CDR3 DNA follows: TGTGCCAGCAGCCGGGCGGCTATACGGGGCTATGGCTACACCTTC.

This chain joins TRBV6-5 and TRBJ1-3; D gene uncertain. Trimming shortened V by 6 bases and J by 9 bases, and 15 bases separated the two germline ends. Germline V gives CDR1 MNHEY, CDR2 SVGAGI. This CDR3 has 13 residues. In nucleotides, the CDR3 is TGTGCCAGCAGCTTGAGCAGCGGGGTCACCATATATTTT. Protein sequence: CASSLSSGVTIYF.

The chain is built from TRBV19 and TRBJ1-6, with TRBD1 matching over 7 bases. CDR1 is LNHDA and CDR2 is SQIVND in the germline V gene (reference sequence). V lost 5 bases, J lost 7 bases, and 5 bases stayed unmatched. This CDR3 has 14 amino acids. The CDR3 DNA reads as TGTGCCAGTAGTTCCGGGACAGCAAATTCACCCCTCCACTTT. Translating gives CASSSGTANSPLHF.

The chain joins TRBV5-1 to TRBJ2-7; 8 nucleotides align to TRBD2. The junction had 5 bases not matched to a gene; V was cut back by 0 bases and J by 0 bases. CDR3 length: 16 residues. The germline V gene encodes CDR1 SGHRS and CDR2 YFSETQ. The CDR3 loop reads CASSLDPGGTSYEQYF. The CDR3 nucleotides are TGCGCCAGCAGCTTGGATCCGGGAGGGACCTCCTACGAGCAGTACTTC.

The chain's CDR3 is CASSLSPPGGLYGYTF. DNA for the CDR3: TGTGCCAGCAGTTTATCGCCCCCGGGGGGTCTATATGGCTACACCTTC. V usage is TRBV27 and J usage is TRBJ1-2; D might be TRBD1 (5 bases). The CDR3 has 16 amino acids. V lost 0 bases and J 5 bases, leaving 16 bases between the germline ends. Germline V gives CDR1 MNHEY, CDR2 SMNVEV (reference sequence).

The V call is TRBV2, the J call TRBJ2-2; perhaps TRBD2 as D (6 bases). The V and J ends lost 4 bases and 1 base respectively, with 13 bases between them. Germline V gene data show CDR1 as SNHLY and CDR2 as FYNNEI. The CDR3 loop spans 16 amino acids. CDR3 sequence reads: CASSGVTSGNTGELFF. Written as DNA, the CDR3 is TGTGCCAGCAGTGGGGTGACTAGTGGGAACACCGGGGAGCTGTTTTTT. Based on the CDR3 plus reference TRBV2 and TRBJ2-2, the full variable domain is EPEVTQTPSHQVTQMGQEVILRCVPISNHLYFYWYRQILGQKVEFLVSFYNNEISEKSEIFDDQFSVERPDGSNFTLKIRSTKLEDSAMYFCASSGVTSGNTGELFFGEGSRLTVL.

This chain uses TRBV11-3 with TRBJ2-1, with a tentative D call TRBD2 (5 bases). The CDR3 length is 15 residues. Germline V gene lookup returns CDR1 SGHNT and CDR2 YENEEA. V lost 3 bases to trimming and J lost 0 bases, with 9 bases between them. The CDR3 protein is CASSFGGSSYNEQFF. CDR3 nucleotide sequence: TGTGCCAGCAGCTTTGGTGGGAGCTCCTACAATGAGCAGTTCTTC.

The chain links TRBV19 to TRBJ1-5, with 8 bases that match TRBD1. The germline gives CDR1 LNHDA, CDR2 SQIVND (reference sequence). V trimming: 6 bases; J trimming: 1 base; junction bases outside the gene matches: 11. This CDR3 spans 17 amino acids. Here the CDR3 reads CASRVLWTGRSNQPQHF. As DNA, the CDR3 is TGTGCCAGTAGAGTCCTCTGGACAGGGCGCAGCAATCAGCCCCAGCATTTT. Full variable domain (missing parts from reference TRBV19 and TRBJ1-5): DGGITQSPKYLFRKEGQNVTLSCEQNLNHDAMYWYRQDPGQGLRLIYYSQIVNDFQKGDIAEGYSVSREKKESFPLTVTSAQKNPTAFYLCASRVLWTGRSNQPQHFGDGTRLSIL.

V usage is TRBV6-5 and J usage is TRBJ2-1; 9 nucleotides align to TRBD2. CDR3 length: 13 residues. Trimming removed 6 bases from V and 6 bases from J; junction bases left unmatched: 3. Germline lookup yields CDR1 MNHEY and CDR2 SVGAGI. The CDR3 bases are TGTGCCAGCAGGACTAGCGGCTTCAATGAGCAGTTCTTC. Protein: CASRTSGFNEQFF.

The chain employs TRBV7-2 and TRBJ1-5; D may be TRBD1 (6 bases). CDR3 length equals 18 residues. Germline CDR1 reads SGHTA; CDR2 reads FQGNSA. Trimming took off 4 bases at V and 2 bases at J, with 21 bases between the two ends. In nucleotides, the CDR3 is TGTGCCAGCAGCTCCTACACCGGGACACTAGATCGCAATCAGCCCCAGCATTTT. Protein product: CASSSYTGTLDRNQPQHF.

The V call is TRBV27, the J call TRBJ2-1; 7 bases align to TRBD2. CDR3 size: 15 residues. Germline CDR1 reads MNHEY; CDR2 reads SMNVEV (reference sequence). V dropped 3 bases and J dropped 2; count of bases not matched to a gene: 4. In DNA form, the CDR3 reads TGTGCCAGCAGTTTTAGACTAGCCCCCTACAATGAGCAGTTCTTC. Translated: CASSFRLAPYNEQFF.

J is TRBJ2-1 and V is TRBV28; maybe TRBD2 (6 bases). The germline V gene has CDR1 MDHEN and CDR2 SYDVKM. The CDR3 sequence is 12 residues long. Trimming pared 5 bases from V and 15 bases from J, leaving 17 bases between. CDR3: CASSPWGVAGFF. DNA for the CDR3: TGTGCCAGCAGTCCCTGGGGGGTTGCTGGGTTCTTC.

The chain couples TRBV3-1 (or the pseudogene TRBV3-2) to TRBJ2-2; TRBD1 matches at 7 bases. CDR3 length: 14 amino acids. V lost 1 base and J lost 6; bases outside the gene matches: 2. Germline V gene data show CDR1 as LGHDT and CDR2 as YNNKEL (reference sequence). The CDR3 DNA reads TGTGCCAGCAGCCAAGTACAGGGGTCCGGGGAGCTGTTTTTT. This translates into CASSQVQGSGELFF.

The V gene is TRBV6-2 or TRBV6-3, the J gene TRBJ2-2; 7 positions match TRBD1. V shed 2 bases and J 0 bases; nucleotides not matched to a gene: 6. The CDR3 runs to 17 residues. Germline values: CDR1 MNHEY, CDR2 SVGEGT. Written as DNA, the CDR3 is TGTGCCAGCAGTTACGAGATAGGGGGCGCGAACACCGGGGAGCTGTTTTTT. This sequence encodes CASSYEIGGANTGELFF.